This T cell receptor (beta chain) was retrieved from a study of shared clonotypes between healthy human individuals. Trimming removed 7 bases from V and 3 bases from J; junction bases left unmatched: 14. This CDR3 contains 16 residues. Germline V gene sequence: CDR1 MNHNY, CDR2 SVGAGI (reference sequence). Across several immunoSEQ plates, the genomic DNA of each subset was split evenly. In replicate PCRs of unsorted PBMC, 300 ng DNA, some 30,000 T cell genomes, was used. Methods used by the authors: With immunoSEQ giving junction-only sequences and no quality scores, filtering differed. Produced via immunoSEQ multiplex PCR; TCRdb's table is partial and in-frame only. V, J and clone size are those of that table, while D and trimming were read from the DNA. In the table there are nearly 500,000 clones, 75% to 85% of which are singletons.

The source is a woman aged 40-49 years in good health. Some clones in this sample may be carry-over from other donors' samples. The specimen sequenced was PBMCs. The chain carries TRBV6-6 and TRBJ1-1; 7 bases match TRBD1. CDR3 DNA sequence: TGTGCCAGCACCCAGGGACAGTTCAGGGATGACACTGAAGCTTTCTTT. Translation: CASTQGQFRDDTEAFF.